This T cell receptor beta chain was profiled in a study of blood T cell repertoires in COVID-19. Sequencing used immunoSEQ multiplex PCR; TCRdb keeps in-frame clones, though not all of them. Of approximately 320,000 clones in the sample, nearly 90% were seen once. The CDR3 extends over 14 amino acids. In germline, CDR1 is MNHNS, CDR2 SASEGT. Trimming took off 3 bases at V and 5 bases at J, with 13 bases between the two ends. The sample taken for sequencing was peripheral blood. The chain combines TRBV6-1 with TRBJ1-1; maybe TRBD1 (5 bases). This sequence originates from a woman aged 25-40 years with COVID-19, enrolled during active disease. CDR3: CASSELAGRTEAFF. The CDR3 DNA reads as TGTGCCAGCAGTGAGCTCGCAGGGCGGACTGAAGCTTTCTTT.